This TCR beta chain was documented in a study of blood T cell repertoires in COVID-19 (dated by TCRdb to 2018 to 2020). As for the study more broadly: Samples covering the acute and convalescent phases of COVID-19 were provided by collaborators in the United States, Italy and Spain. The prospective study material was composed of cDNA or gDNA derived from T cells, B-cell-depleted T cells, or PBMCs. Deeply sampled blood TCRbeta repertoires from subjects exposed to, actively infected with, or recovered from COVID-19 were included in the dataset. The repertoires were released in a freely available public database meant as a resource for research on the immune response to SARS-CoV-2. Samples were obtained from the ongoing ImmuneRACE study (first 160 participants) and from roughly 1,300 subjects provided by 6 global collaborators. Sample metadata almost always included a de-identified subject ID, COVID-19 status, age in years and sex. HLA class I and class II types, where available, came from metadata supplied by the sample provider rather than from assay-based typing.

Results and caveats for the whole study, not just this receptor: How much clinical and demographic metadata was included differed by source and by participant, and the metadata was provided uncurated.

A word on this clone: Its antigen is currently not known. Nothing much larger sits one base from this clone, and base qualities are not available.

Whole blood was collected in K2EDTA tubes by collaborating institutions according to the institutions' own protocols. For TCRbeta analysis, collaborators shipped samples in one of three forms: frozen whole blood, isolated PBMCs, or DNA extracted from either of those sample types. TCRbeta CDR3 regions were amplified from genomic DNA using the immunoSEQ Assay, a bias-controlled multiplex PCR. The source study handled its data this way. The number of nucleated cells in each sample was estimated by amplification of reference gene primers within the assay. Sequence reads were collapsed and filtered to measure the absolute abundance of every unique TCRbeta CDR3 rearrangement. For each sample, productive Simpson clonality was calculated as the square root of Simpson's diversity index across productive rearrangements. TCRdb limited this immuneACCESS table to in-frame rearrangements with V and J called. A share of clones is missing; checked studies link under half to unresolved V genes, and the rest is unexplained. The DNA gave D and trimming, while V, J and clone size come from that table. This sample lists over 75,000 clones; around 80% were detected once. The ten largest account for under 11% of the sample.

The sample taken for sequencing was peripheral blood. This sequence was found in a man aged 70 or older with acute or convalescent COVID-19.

The CDR3 here reads CASRIQGNGYTF. The sequenced DNA: TGTGCCAGCAGAATACAGGGGAATGGCTACACCTTC. The rearrangement combines TRBV6-5 with TRBJ1-2; 7 junctional bases match TRBD1. CDR1 MNHEY and CDR2 SVGAGI were looked up in the germline V gene. The CDR3 runs 12 residues from the cysteine to the phenylalanine. Solely the CDR3 DNA is kept, with 36 bases framed from the first base. Trimming removed 6 bases from V and 6 bases from J; the gene matches leave 4 bases unexplained.